This T cell receptor (beta chain) was identified in a study of cytomegalovirus exposure and HLA in healthy donors. On the study more broadly: According to later analysis, the same platform produced the 110 or so validation and over 600 first-cohort repertoires. Notes on the study in general: For most TCR sequences rarity was the rule, although some public TCRs occurred in many donors. Clusters of TCRs from the first cohort tended to co-occur in the 100 to 150 validation repertoires (as a later analysis found).

Sequencing used immunoSEQ multiplex PCR; TCRdb keeps in-frame clones, though not all of them. The sample consists of fewer than 250,000 clones, around 87% of them appearing once. A remark on this clone: Its antigen is not identified.

This receptor was identified in a man between 18 and 35 years old in good health and CMV-seronegative. The sample comprised PBMCs.

CDR3 protein: CASSPMGGGELFF. In DNA, the CDR3 is TGTGCCAGCAGTCCCATGGGGGGCGGGGAGCTGTTTTTT. This chain links TRBV2 with TRBJ2-2; tentative D call: TRBD2 (6 bases). The V gene's germline CDR1 is SNHLY and CDR2 FYNNEI. This CDR3 region has 13 residues. V dropped 5 bases and J dropped 7 bases, with 11 bases sitting between them.